This entry describes one TCR beta chain. Profiling relied on immunoSEQ multiplex PCR, and the TCRdb table lists in-frame clones only, not all of them. The sample yields 45,000 to 70,000 clones, more than 85% seen once. Deletions cut 6 bases from V and 11 bases from J, with 20 bases between. The CDR3 totals 15 residues. Germline V gives CDR1 SNHLY, CDR2 FYNNEI. This specimen belongs to a study of control samples from healthy donors and cancer patients. The material sequenced was PBMCs. The V and J genes are TRBV2 and TRBJ1-6, with D perhaps TRBD1 (5 bases). This clonotype was obtained from a man aged 25 to 40 with colorectal cancer. Here the CDR3 reads CASRRQYRSETPLHF. The CDR3 region has the DNA TGTGCCAGCAGGAGACAGTATCGATCCGAGACACCCCTCCACTTT. Supplemented by reference TRBV2 and TRBJ1-6, the full variable domain reads EPEVTQTPSHQVTQMGQEVILRCVPISNHLYFYWYRQILGQKVEFLVSFYNNEISEKSEIFDDQFSVERPDGSNFTLKIRSTKLEDSAMYFCASRRQYRSETPLHFGNGTRLTVT.